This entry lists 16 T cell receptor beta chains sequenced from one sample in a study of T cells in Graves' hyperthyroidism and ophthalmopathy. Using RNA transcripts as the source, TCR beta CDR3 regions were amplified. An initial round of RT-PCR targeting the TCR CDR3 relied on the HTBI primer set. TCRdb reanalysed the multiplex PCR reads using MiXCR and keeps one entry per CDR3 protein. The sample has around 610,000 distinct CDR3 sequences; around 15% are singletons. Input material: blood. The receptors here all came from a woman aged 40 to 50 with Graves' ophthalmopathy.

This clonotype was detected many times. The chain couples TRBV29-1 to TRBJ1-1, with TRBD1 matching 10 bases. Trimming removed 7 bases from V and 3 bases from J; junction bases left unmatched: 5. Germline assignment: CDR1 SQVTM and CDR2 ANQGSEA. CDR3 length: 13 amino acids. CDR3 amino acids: CSAAGQGDTEAFF. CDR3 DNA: TGCAGCGCCGCTGGACAGGGGGACACTGAAGCTTTCTTT. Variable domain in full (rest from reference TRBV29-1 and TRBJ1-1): SAVISQKPSRDICQRGTSLTIQCQVDSQVTMMFWYRQQPGQSLTLIATANQGSEATYESGFVIDKFPISRPNLTFSTLTVSNMSPEDSSIYLCSAAGQGDTEAFFGQGTRLTVV.

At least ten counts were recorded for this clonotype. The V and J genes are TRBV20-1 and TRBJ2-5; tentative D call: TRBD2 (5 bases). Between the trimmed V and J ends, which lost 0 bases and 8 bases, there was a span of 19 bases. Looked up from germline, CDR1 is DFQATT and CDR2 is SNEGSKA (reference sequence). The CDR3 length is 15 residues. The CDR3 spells CSARDGLALAGTQYF. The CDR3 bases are TGCAGTGCTAGAGATGGGCTAGCCCTCGCAGGAACCCAGTACTTC.

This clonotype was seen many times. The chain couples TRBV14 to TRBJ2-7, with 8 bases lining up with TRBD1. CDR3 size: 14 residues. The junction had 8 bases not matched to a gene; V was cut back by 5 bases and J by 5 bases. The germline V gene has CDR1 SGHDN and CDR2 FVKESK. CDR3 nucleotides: TGTGCCAGCAGCTTGAAGCAGGGGGCTAACGAGCAGTACTTC. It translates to CASSLKQGANEQYF. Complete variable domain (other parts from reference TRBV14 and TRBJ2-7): EAGVTQFPSHSVIEKGQTVTLRCDPISGHDNLYWYRRVMGKEIKFLLHFVKESKQDESGMPNNRFLAERTGGTYSTLKVQPAELEDSGVYFCASSLKQGANEQYFGPGTRLTVT.

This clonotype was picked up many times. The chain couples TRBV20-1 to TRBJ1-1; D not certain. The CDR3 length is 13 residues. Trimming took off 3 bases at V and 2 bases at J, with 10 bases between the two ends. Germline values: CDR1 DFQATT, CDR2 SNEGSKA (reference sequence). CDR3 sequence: CSARGGANTEAFF. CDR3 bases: TGCAGTGCTAGGGGAGGAGCTAACACTGAAGCTTTCTTT.

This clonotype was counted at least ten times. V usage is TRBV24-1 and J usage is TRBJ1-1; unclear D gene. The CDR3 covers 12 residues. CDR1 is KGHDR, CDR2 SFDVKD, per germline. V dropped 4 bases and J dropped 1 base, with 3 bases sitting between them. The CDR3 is CATSDPNTEAFF. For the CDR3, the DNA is TGTGCCACCAGTGACCCGAACACTGAAGCTTTCTTT.

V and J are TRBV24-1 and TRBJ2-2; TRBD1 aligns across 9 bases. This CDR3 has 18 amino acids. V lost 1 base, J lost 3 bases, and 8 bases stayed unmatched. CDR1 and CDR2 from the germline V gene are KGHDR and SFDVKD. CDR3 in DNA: TGTGCCACCAGTGATTTAGCCCCGAGGACAGGGGACACCGGGGAGCTGTTTTTT. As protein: CATSDLAPRTGDTGELFF.

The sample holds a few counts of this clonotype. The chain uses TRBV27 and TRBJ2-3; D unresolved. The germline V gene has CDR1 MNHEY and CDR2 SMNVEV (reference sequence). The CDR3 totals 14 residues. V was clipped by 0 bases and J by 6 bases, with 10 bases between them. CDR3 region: CASSLSAPQDTQYF. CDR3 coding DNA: TGTGCCAGCAGTTTATCGGCACCTCAGGATACGCAGTATTTT.

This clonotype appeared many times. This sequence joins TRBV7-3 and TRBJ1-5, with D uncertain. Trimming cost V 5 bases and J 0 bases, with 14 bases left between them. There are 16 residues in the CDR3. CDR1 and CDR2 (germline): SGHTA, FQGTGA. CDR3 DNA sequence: TGTGCCAGCAGCCGCCCGGGGAAGAATAGCAATCAGCCCCAGCATTTT. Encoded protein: CASSRPGKNSNQPQHF.

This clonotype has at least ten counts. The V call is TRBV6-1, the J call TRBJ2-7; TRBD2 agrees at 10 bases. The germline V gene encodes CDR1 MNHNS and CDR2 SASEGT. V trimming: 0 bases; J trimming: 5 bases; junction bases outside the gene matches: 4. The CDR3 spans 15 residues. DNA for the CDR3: TGTGCCAGCAGTGAAGCGAGCGGGAGGGCCGACGAGCAGTACTTC. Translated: CASSEASGRADEQYF.

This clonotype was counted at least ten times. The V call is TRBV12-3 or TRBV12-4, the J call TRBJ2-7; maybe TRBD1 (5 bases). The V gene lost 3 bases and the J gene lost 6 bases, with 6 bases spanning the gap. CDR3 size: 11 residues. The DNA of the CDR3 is TGTGCCAGCAGTTTTAGGGGCGAGCAGTACTTC. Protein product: CASSFRGEQYF.

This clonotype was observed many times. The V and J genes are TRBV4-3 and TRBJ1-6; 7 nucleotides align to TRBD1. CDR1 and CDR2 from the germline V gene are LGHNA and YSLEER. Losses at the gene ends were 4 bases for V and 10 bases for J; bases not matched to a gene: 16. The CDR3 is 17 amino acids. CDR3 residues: CASSLDHAGTVRSPLHF. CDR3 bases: TGCGCCAGCAGCCTCGACCACGCCGGGACAGTAAGGTCACCCCTCCACTTT.

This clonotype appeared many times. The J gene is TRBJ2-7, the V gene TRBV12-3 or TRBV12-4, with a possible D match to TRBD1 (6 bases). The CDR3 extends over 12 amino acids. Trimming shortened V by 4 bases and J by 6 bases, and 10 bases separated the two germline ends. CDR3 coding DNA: TGTGCCAGCAGTTCGGACAGAAGCGAGCAGTACTTC. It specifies CASSSDRSEQYF.

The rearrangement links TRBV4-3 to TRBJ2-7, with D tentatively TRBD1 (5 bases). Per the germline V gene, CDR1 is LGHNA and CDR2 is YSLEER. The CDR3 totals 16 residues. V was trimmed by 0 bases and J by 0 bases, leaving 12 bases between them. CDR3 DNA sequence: TGCGCCAGCAGCCAAGATTTGCAGGGCTCCTCCTACGAGCAGTACTTC. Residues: CASSQDLQGSSYEQYF.

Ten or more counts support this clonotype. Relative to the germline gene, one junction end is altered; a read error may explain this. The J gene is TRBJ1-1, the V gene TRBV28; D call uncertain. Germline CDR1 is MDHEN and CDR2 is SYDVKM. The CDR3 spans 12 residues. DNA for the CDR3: TGTACCAGCAGCCTTATTGCGTGGGAAGCTTTCTTT. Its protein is CTSSLIAWEAFF. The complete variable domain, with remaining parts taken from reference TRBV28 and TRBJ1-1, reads DVKVTQSSRYLVKRTGEKVFLECVQDMDHENMFWYRQDPGLGLRLIYFSYDVKMKEKGDIPEGYSVSREKKERFSLILESASTNQTSMYLCTSSLIAWEAFFGQGTRLTVV.

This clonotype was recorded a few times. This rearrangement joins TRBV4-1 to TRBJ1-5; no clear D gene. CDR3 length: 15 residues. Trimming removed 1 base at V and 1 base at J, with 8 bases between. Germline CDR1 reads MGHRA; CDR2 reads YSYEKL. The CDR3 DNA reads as TGCGCCAGCAGCCAAGCGGAACAGAGCAATCAGCCCCAGCATTTT. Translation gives CASSQAEQSNQPQHF.

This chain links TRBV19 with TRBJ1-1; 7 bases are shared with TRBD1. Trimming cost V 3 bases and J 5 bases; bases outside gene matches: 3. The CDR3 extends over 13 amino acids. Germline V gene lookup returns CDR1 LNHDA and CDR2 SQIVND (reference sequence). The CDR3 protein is CASSITGETEAFF. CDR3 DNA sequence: TGTGCCAGTAGTATTACAGGGGAAACTGAAGCTTTCTTT. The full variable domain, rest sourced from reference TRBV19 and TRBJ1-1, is DGGITQSPKYLFRKEGQNVTLSCEQNLNHDAMYWYRQDPGQGLRLIYYSQIVNDFQKGDIAEGYSVSREKKESFPLTVTSAQKNPTAFYLCASSITGETEAFFGQGTRLTVV.